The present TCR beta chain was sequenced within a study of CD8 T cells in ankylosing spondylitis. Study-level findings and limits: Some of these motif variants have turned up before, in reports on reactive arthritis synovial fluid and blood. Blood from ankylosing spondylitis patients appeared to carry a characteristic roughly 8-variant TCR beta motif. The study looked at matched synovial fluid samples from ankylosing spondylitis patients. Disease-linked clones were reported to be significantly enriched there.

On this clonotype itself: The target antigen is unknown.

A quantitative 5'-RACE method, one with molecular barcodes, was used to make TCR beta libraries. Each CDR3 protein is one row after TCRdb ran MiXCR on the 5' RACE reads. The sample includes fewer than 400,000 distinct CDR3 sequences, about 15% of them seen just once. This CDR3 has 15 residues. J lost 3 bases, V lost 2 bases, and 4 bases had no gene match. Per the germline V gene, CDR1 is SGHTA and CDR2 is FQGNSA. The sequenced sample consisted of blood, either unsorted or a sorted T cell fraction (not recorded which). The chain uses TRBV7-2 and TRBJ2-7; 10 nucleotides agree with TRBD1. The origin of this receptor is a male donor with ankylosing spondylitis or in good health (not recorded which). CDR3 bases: TGTGCCAGCAGCTTACATGGACAGGGGGTCTACGAGCAGTACTTC. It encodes CASSLHGQGVYEQYF. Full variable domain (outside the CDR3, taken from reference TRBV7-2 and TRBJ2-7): GAGVSQSPSNKVTEKGKDVELRCDPISGHTALYWYRQSLGQGLEFLIYFQGNSAPDKSGLPSDRFSAERTGGSVSTLTIQRTQQEDSAVYLCASSLHGQGVYEQYFGPGTRLTVT.